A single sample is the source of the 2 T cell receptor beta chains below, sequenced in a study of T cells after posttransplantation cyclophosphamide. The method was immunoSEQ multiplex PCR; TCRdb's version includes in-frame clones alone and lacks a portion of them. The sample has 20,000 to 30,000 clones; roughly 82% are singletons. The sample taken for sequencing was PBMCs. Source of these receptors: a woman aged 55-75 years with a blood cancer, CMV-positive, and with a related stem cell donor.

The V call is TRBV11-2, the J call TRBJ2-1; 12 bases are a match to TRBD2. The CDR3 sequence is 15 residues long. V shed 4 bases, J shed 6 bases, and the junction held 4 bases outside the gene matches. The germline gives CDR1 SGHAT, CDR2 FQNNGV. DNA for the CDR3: TGTGCCAGCAGCTCACTAGCGGGAGGATCCAATGAGCAGTTCTTC. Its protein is CASSSLAGGSNEQFF.

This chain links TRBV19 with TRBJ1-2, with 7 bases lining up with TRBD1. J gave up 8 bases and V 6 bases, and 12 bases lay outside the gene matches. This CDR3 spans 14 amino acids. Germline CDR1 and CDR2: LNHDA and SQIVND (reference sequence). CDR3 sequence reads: CASSEQGISGGYTF. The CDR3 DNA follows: TGTGCCAGTAGCGAACAGGGGATATCGGGCGGCTACACCTTC.